These T cell receptor beta chains were read from a single sample in a study of CD8+ T cells in alopecia areata. Sequencing was performed with immunoSEQ multiplex PCR; in TCRdb, only in-frame clones are kept and a portion is missing. The sample holds 100,000 to 150,000 clones, roughly 50% seen once. Sequencing used NKG2D-low CD8+ T cells sorted from blood. Receptor source: a human donor with alopecia areata. CDR3s include the opening cysteine and the closing phenylalanine or tryptophan. D genes are given only for firm matches. Not all rows give a size; the values are once, few, many and, for expanded clones, a class.

clone_size,d_call,v_call,j_call,cdr3_nt,cdr3_aa
few,TRBD1,TRBV23-1,TRBJ2-7,TGCGCCAGCAGTCACCAGGGGACAGGCAACTACGAGCAGTACTTC,CASSHQGTGNYEQYF
few,.,TRBV28,TRBJ2-7,TGTGCCAGCAGCTGGGCAGGGAGCTCCTACGAGCAGTACTTC,CASSWAGSSYEQYF
.,TRBD2,TRBV18,TRBJ2-1,TGTGCCAGCTCACCGAAGACAGTAGTAGCGGGAGGTAACTACAATGAGCAGTTCTTC,CASSPKTVVAGGNYNEQFF
few,TRBD1,TRBV29-1,TRBJ2-7,TGCAGCGTTTTTAGACAGGGTGCCTACGAGCAGTACTTC,CSVFRQGAYEQYF
few,.,TRBV7-9,TRBJ1-6,TGTGCCAGCAGCTTAACCGACACGGTCCCACCCCTCCACTTT,CASSLTDTVPPLHF
.,.,TRBV30,TRBJ2-3,TGTGCCTGGAGTGATAACTCAGATACGCAGTATTTT,CAWSDNSDTQYF
few,.,TRBV28,TRBJ2-7,TGTGCCAGCAGTTTAAGGGTGGGGGGAGACGAGCAGTACTTC,CASSLRVGGDEQYF
.,TRBD1,TRBV27,TRBJ1-1,TGTGCCAGCAAGGGGGCGCTGAACACTGAAGCTTTCTTT,CASKGALNTEAFF
few,.,TRBV29-1,TRBJ2-1,TGCAGCGTTGCCGTTGAGATTGAGCAGTTCTTC,CSVAVEIEQFF
few,.,TRBV29-1,TRBJ1-1,TGCAGCGTTGAGGAGGGGTCGACTGAAGCTTTCTTT,CSVEEGSTEAFF
.,.,TRBV30,TRBJ2-1,TGTGCCTGGGGCCAAGGGCCCGAGCAGTTCTTC,CAWGQGPEQFF
few,TRBD2,TRBV29-1,TRBJ2-1,TGCAGCGTTGAATCTTGGGTAGCGGGAGGGCCTGGGCAGTTCTTC,CSVESWVAGGPGQFF
.,.,TRBV5-6,TRBJ2-7,TGTGCCAGCAGCTTGGGTCTCTACGAGCAGTACTTC,CASSLGLYEQYF
.,TRBD1,TRBV6-5,TRBJ2-7,TGTGCCAGCAGCTTGGGACAGGCGTTGGAGCAGTACTTC,CASSLGQALEQYF
.,.,TRBV19,TRBJ2-2,TGTGCCAGTAGTAAAGTTAGGGAGGGGGCTGCTGGGGAGCTGTTTTTT,CASSKVREGAAGELFF
.,.,TRBV11-2,TRBJ2-2,TGTGCCAGCAGCTTAGGACAGAGGGGCTTCACCGGGGAGCTGTTTTTT,CASSLGQRGFTGELFF
few,.,TRBV29-1,TRBJ2-1,TGCAGCGTTGAGCCGAGCTCCTACAATGAGCAGTTCTTC,CSVEPSSYNEQFF
few,.,TRBV7-9,TRBJ2-2,TGTGCCAGCAGCTTTGACCCGGCCGACACCGGGGAGCTGTTTTTT,CASSFDPADTGELFF
.,TRBD2,TRBV28,TRBJ2-4,TGTGCCAGCAGTGCTCTACTAGCGGGAATAGCCAAAAACATTCAGTACTTC,CASSALLAGIAKNIQYF
.,.,TRBV27,TRBJ1-1,TGTGCCAGCAGTCCGGCGCGCGCCATGAACACTGAAGCTTTCTTT,CASSPARAMNTEAFF
.,TRBD1,TRBV29-1,TRBJ2-1,TGCAGCGTTGGGCGGCAGGGGGAGTTTAATGAGCAGTTCTTC,CSVGRQGEFNEQFF
few,.,TRBV28,TRBJ2-7,TGTGAGGGGTCTGGCTACGAGCAGTACTTC,CEGSGYEQYF
.,.,TRBV13,TRBJ2-7,TGTGCCAGCAGCTCATCAGCCTCCTACGAGCAGTACTTC,CASSSSASYEQYF
.,.,TRBV29-1,TRBJ2-2,TGCAGCACTAGACTCTCGGGCACCGGGGAGCTGTTTTTT,CSTRLSGTGELFF
.,.,TRBV10-3,TRBJ2-4,TGTGCCATCAATATTAAGGACATTCAGTACTTC,CAINIKDIQYF
.,.,TRBV30,TRBJ1-4,TGTGCCCCCAAAGGGGATCCAACTAATGAAAAACTGTTTTTT,CAPKGDPTNEKLFF
.,.,TRBV7-9,TRBJ2-5,TGTGCCAGCAGCCCCCTGACAGGTAGAGAGACCCAGTACTTC,CASSPLTGRETQYF
.,.,TRBV29-1,TRBJ2-2,TGCAGCGTTGAACCCCAAGGCACCGGGGAGCTGTTTTTT,CSVEPQGTGELFF
.,.,TRBV29-1,TRBJ2-7,TGCAGCGTTGAGACAGGGGGCCAGCGGGAGGCCCACTACGAGCAGTACTTC,CSVETGGQREAHYEQYF
.,.,TRBV2,TRBJ2-7,TGTGCCAGCCTAGACAGCAGCTCCTACGAGCAGTACTTC,CASLDSSSYEQYF
.,.,TRBV30,TRBJ2-7,TGTGCCTGGAGTGTAAGTGGCAGGGGTTCACCGTACTTC,CAWSVSGRGSPYF
.,.,TRBV2,TRBJ2-1,TGTGCCAGCAGTGACCCCCGGAGTGAGCAGTTCTTC,CASSDPRSEQFF
few,TRBD1,TRBV29-1,TRBJ2-2,TGCAACCTAGACAGGGGGTTCTTCACCGGGGAGCTGTTTTTT,CNLDRGFFTGELFF
.,.,TRBV16,TRBJ2-7,TGTGCCAGCCGTGGAGTTGCCTACGAGCAGTACTTC,CASRGVAYEQYF
.,.,TRBV7-8,TRBJ2-7,TGTGCCAGCAGCTCAACCTTCTACGAGCAGTACTTC,CASSSTFYEQYF
.,.,TRBV7-2,TRBJ2-2,TGTGCCAGCAGCTTATTAGCGCCCTTCGTGGGCACCGGGGAGCTGTTTTTT,CASSLLAPFVGTGELFF
few,.,TRBV2,TRBJ2-3,TGTGCCAGCTCCGGGGACGCAGATACGCAGTATTTT,CASSGDADTQYF
.,.,TRBV29-1,TRBJ2-3,TGCAGCGTTTGGGTCCCCTCAGACGGAGATACGCAGTATTTT,CSVWVPSDGDTQYF
.,.,TRBV27,TRBJ1-6,TGTGCCAGCACCTCGCCACCTGGGTCACCCCTCCACTTT,CASTSPPGSPLHF
.,TRBD2,TRBV29-1,TRBJ2-1,TGCAGCGTTACCGGGACTAGCGGGAGCAATGAGCAGTTCTTC,CSVTGTSGSNEQFF
.,TRBD2,TRBV29-1,TRBJ2-7,TGCAGCGTGAGAGCGGGGGCCAACTACGAGCAGTACTTC,CSVRAGANYEQYF